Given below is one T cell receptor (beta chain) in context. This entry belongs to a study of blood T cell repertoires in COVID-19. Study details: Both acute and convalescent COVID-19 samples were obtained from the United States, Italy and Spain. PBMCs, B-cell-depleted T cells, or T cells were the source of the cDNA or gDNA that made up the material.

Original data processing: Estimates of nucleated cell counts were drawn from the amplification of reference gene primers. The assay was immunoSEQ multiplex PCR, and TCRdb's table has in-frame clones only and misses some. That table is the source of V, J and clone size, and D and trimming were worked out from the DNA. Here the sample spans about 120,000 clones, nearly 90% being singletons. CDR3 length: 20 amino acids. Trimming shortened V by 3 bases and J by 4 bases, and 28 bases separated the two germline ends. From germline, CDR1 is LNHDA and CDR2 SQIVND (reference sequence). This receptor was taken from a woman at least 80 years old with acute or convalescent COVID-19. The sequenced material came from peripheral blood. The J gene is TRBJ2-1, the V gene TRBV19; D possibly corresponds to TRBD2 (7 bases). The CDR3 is CASSITPQGERGRLYNEQFF. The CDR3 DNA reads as TGTGCCAGTAGTATTACTCCACAGGGCGAGCGGGGCCGCCTTTACAATGAGCAGTTCTTC.